Below, 17 T cell receptor beta chains from the same sample are listed, as sequenced in a study of blood T cell repertoires in COVID-19. Generated by immunoSEQ multiplex PCR, the TCRdb table keeps only in-frame clones and is missing some. Of about 140,000 clones in the sample, about 84% were seen once. Sequencing was done on a sample of peripheral blood. These receptors all stem from a human donor in a cohort sampled during active COVID-19.

V usage is TRBV11-2 and J usage is TRBJ1-6; D unclear. This CDR3 comprises 15 residues. CDR1 is SGHAT and CDR2 is FQNNGV in the germline V gene. The V end was cut by 3 bases, the J end by 2 bases, with 8 bases between. For the CDR3, the DNA is TGTGCCAGCAGCTTGATTATAGCCTATAATTCACCCCTCCACTTT. Translating gives CASSLIIAYNSPLHF.

This rearrangement joins TRBV7-8 to TRBJ1-5; 10 bases are shared with TRBD1. Germline V gene sequence: CDR1 SGHVS, CDR2 FQNEAQ. The CDR3 has 16 residues. V was clipped by 1 base and J by 4 bases; unmatched bases: 4. CDR3 residues: CASSLGGTGVNQPQHF. The DNA of the CDR3 is TGTGCCAGCAGCTTAGGAGGGACAGGGGTGAATCAGCCCCAGCATTTT.

CDR3 residues: CASSLTDSEAFF. The CDR3 nucleotides read TGTGCCAGCAGCTTGACGGACAGCGAAGCTTTCTTT. The V gene is TRBV28, the J gene TRBJ1-1; possible D gene TRBD1, 6 bases. Trimming pared 6 bases from V and 8 bases from J, leaving 13 bases between. The CDR3 length is 12 residues. Germline assignment: CDR1 MDHEN and CDR2 SYDVKM.

This rearrangement joins TRBV5-1 to TRBJ1-1; 8 bases match TRBD1. From germline, CDR1 is SGHRS and CDR2 YFSETQ. This CDR3 contains 14 residues. V dropped 7 bases and J dropped 1; count of bases not matched to a gene: 6. This CDR3 reads CASRRQGTNTEAFF. In nucleotides, the CDR3 is TGCGCCAGCCGGCGACAGGGGACGAACACTGAAGCTTTCTTT.

The chain employs TRBV6-6 and TRBJ2-7, with 8 bases aligning to TRBD2. CDR1 is MNHNY and CDR2 is SVGAGI in the germline V gene (reference sequence). V was pared by 4 bases and J by 3 bases, with 5 bases of the junction left unmatched. There are 14 residues in the CDR3. CDR3 in DNA: TGTGCCAGCAGTTTATCGGGGGGGATCTACGAGCAGTACTTC. Its translation is CASSLSGGIYEQYF.

The chain employs TRBV30 and TRBJ2-3, with TRBD2 matching over 11 bases. This CDR3 spans 16 amino acids. Per germline, CDR1 GTSNPN and CDR2 SVGIG (reference sequence). Trimming at V came to 0 bases and at J to 6 bases, leaving 8 bases not matched to a gene. The CDR3 reads CAWSVPSGGPGDTQYF. The CDR3 DNA follows: TGTGCCTGGAGTGTACCTAGCGGGGGGCCGGGGGATACGCAGTATTTT.

The chain combines TRBV21-1 with TRBJ2-3; no DNA check was done on the table's D call, TRBD1. TRBV21-1 is a recognized pseudogene. This CDR3 has 15 amino acids. CDR3 loop: CASSGDTGVSDTQYF. In nucleotides, the CDR3 is TGTGCCAGCAGCGGCGATACAGGGGTTTCAGATACGCAGTATTTT.

This clone was counted ten times or more. The chain employs TRBV2 and TRBJ2-3, with D perhaps TRBD2 (5 bases). Germline V gene lookup returns CDR1 SNHLY and CDR2 FYNNEI. V lost 5 bases, J lost 2 bases, and 17 bases lay in between. The CDR3 is 16 residues long. The CDR3 spells CASSRLGLAHTDTQYF. For the CDR3, the DNA is TGTGCCAGCAGTCGCCTTGGGCTAGCCCACACAGATACGCAGTATTTT.

The rearrangement joins TRBV6-5 to TRBJ2-6, with a possible D match to TRBD2 (6 bases). The CDR3 covers 14 residues. The germline V and J ends were trimmed by 10 bases and 0 bases, with 10 bases remaining between them. Germline CDR1 reads MNHEY; CDR2 reads SVGAGI. This CDR3 reads CATWRGSGANVLTF. In DNA form, the CDR3 reads TGTGCCACCTGGCGGGGCTCTGGGGCCAACGTCCTGACTTTC.

This chain links TRBV7-9 with TRBJ1-2; D call uncertain. Germline CDR1 reads SEHNR; CDR2 reads FQNEAQ (reference sequence). The CDR3 covers 16 residues. Between the trimmed V and J ends, which lost 2 bases and 4 bases, there was a span of 17 bases. The CDR3 DNA follows: TGTGCCAGCAGCTTAAATTCTCCGGGTCTCGGCTATGGCTACACCTTC. Translated: CASSLNSPGLGYGYTF.

The gene calls are TRBV6-5 and TRBJ1-6; 10 nucleotides match TRBD1. Trimming took 6 bases from V and 8 from J; bases not matched to a gene: 7. Per germline, CDR1 MNHEY and CDR2 SVGAGI. CDR3 size: 15 residues. CDR3 nucleotide sequence: TGTGCCAGCAGAACGACAGGGGGCAACTATTCACCCCTCCACTTT. Translated: CASRTTGGNYSPLHF.

This sequence joins TRBV5-5 and TRBJ1-6, with D hard to call. Trimming took off 5 bases at V and 9 bases at J, with 12 bases between the two ends. This CDR3 has 13 residues. Germline V lookup: CDR1 SGHKS, CDR2 YYEKEE (reference sequence). CDR3 coding DNA: TGTGCCAGCAGGGAGGGAGGTCGTTCACCCCTCCACTTT. Translated, it gives CASREGGRSPLHF.

As regards this clone: At one of its ends the junction is not consistent with the germline gene, which may arise from a read error. The rearrangement joins TRBV7-7 to TRBJ2-2; 8 bases map to TRBD1. Germline lookup yields CDR1 SSHAT and CDR2 FNYEAQ (reference sequence). The CDR3 totals 15 residues. CDR3 DNA: TGTGCTAGCAGCTTAGACAGGGGCAACACCGGGGAGCTGTTTTTT. It specifies CASSLDRGNTGELFF.

This rearrangement joins TRBV5-4 to TRBJ2-7, with 10 bases fitting TRBD1. Germline CDR1 and CDR2: SGHNT and YYREEE (reference sequence). This CDR3 contains 15 residues. Trimming cost V 6 bases and J 0 bases; bases outside gene matches: 6. Written as DNA, the CDR3 is TGTGCCAGCACACCGGGACAGGGGAACTCCTACGAGCAGTACTTC. As protein: CASTPGQGNSYEQYF.

This clone was detected only a few times. The CDR3 sequence is CASSADRPTTNEKLFF. The CDR3 DNA sequence: TGTGCCAGCAGTGCGGACAGGCCCACAACTAATGAAAAACTGTTTTTT. The rearrangement uses TRBV2 and TRBJ1-4, with TRBD1 identical over 7 bases. V lost 4 bases and J lost 0; bases outside the gene matches: 5. Germline CDR1 reads SNHLY; CDR2 reads FYNNEI. This CDR3 contains 16 residues.

The sample holds a few counts of this clone. Within the sample, other DNA sequences also encode this same CDR3. The chain couples TRBV19 to TRBJ2-2, with a weak D call TRBD1 (7 bases). Germline CDR1 and CDR2: LNHDA and SQIVND (reference sequence). The V and J ends lost 3 bases and 2 bases respectively, with 13 bases between them. The CDR3 totals 16 residues. The CDR3 region is CASSIGGTANTGELFF. DNA of the CDR3: TGTGCCAGTAGTATTGGGGGGACAGCCAACACCGGGGAGCTGTTTTTT.

The J gene is TRBJ2-7, the V gene TRBV6-6, with D perhaps TRBD1 (6 bases). Trimming removed 7 bases at V and 0 bases at J, with 16 bases between. Germline loops: CDR1 MNHNY, CDR2 SVGAGI (reference sequence). The CDR3 consists of 15 residues. The DNA for the CDR3 is TGTGCCAGCACCCAGACAGGTCGAAGCTCCTACGAGCAGTACTTC. As protein: CASTQTGRSSYEQYF.